This T cell receptor beta chain was profiled in a study of shared clonotypes between healthy human individuals. The deep-level immunoSEQ assay was used. Measured with immunoSEQ multiplex PCR; TCRdb has only the in-frame clones, and not every one. The profile covers about 96,000 clones, with about 45% appearing a single time and approximately 15% taken by the ten largest. Findings and limits, study-wide: Sampling covered nothing but blood. Tissue TCR repertoires likely differ from those found in blood. Donors were few, which limited the genetic and exposure-history diversity represented.

Germline CDR1 SNHLY, CDR2 FYNNEI. The V and J ends lost 8 bases and 9 bases respectively, with 17 bases between them. This CDR3 is built from 13 residues. As concerns this clone: Antigen: not known.

Genomic DNA, for the unsorted samples, came from about 90 million PBMCs. The chain carries TRBV2 and TRBJ2-1, with D possibly TRBD1 on 5 matching bases. This TCR was sampled from a woman between 40 and 55 years old in good health. Some clones in this sample may be carry-over from other donors' samples. Sequenced input: PBMCs. DNA for the CDR3: TGTGCCAGCTGGTTTTGGAGTCAGGGTGAGCAGTTCTTC. It is translated as CASWFWSQGEQFF.